The TCR beta chain under discussion was sequenced for a study of T cell changes during pregnancy in multiple sclerosis. Sequencing was performed with immunoSEQ multiplex PCR; in TCRdb, only in-frame clones are kept and a portion is missing. The table records approximately 40,000 clones, just under 95% of them present only once. V shed 1 base and J 9 bases; nucleotides not matched to a gene: 2. Germline assignment: CDR1 SEHNR and CDR2 FQNEAQ (reference sequence). The CDR3 totals 13 residues. Here the sequenced sample was CD8+ T cells from peripheral blood mononuclear cells, taken in the third trimester of pregnancy. This rearrangement joins TRBV7-9 to TRBJ2-2; 7 bases are a match to TRBD1. This TCR derives from a female donor with multiple sclerosis, enrolled in a pregnancy study. CDR3 sequence reads: CASSLETGWELFF. CDR3 nucleotides: TGTGCCAGCAGCTTAGAGACAGGGTGGGAGCTGTTTTTT.